Listed here are 3 T cell receptor beta chains from one sample, sequenced in a study of cytomegalovirus exposure and HLA in healthy donors. Clones were read by immunoSEQ multiplex PCR, and TCRdb kept only the in-frame ones, dropping some. The table shows about 200,000 clones, with more than 75% occurring only once. Sample: PBMCs. These TCRs come from a woman under 30 in good health and CMV-seropositive.

The chain recombines TRBV4-1 with TRBJ1-1; TRBD1 is a possible D gene (5 bases). The V end lost 4 bases, the J end lost 1 base, and 7 bases lay between the germline ends. The germline gives CDR1 MGHRA, CDR2 YSYEKL. The CDR3 sequence is 13 residues long. CDR3 sequence: CASSLTGNTEAFF. The CDR3 nucleotides are TGCGCCAGCAGCCTAACAGGGAACACTGAAGCTTTCTTT.

The gene calls are TRBV27 and TRBJ2-5; 12 bases match TRBD2. The CDR3 is 16 residues long. Trimming removed 5 bases from V and 2 bases from J; junction bases left unmatched: 6. Germline V gene lookup returns CDR1 MNHEY and CDR2 SMNVEV (reference sequence). DNA for the CDR3: TGTGCCAGCAGTCCCTGGACTAGCGGGATGCAAGAGACCCAGTACTTC. Residues: CASSPWTSGMQETQYF.

The rearrangement uses TRBV11-1 and TRBJ1-1, with D possibly TRBD1 on 6 matching bases. Germline assignment: CDR1 SGHAT and CDR2 FQDESV (reference sequence). V gave up 3 bases and J gave up 6 bases, with 14 bases separating them. The CDR3 sequence is 14 residues long. CDR3 loop: CASSLGQGIAEAFF. CDR3 DNA: TGTGCCAGCAGCTTGGGGCAGGGGATCGCTGAAGCTTTCTTT.